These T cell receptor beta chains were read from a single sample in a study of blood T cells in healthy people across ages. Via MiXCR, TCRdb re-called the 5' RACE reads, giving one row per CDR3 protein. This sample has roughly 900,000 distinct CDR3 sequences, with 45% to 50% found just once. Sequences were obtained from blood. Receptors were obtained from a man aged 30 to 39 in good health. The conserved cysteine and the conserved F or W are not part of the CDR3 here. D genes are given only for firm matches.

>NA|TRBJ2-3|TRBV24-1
ATSVTGSTDTQY
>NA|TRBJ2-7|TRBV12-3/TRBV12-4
ASSLGSSWTSYEQY
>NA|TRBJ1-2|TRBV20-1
SASAAIFNYGYT
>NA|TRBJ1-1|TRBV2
ASSEAPSNTEAF
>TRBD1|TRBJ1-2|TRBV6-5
ASSSRKTGLTRYGYT
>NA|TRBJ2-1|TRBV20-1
SAPGAGLSEQF
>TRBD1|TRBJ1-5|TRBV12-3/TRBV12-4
ASSFRQGNQPQH
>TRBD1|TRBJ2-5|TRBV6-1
ASSHPQGATRSQETQY
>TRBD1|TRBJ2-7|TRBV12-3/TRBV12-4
ASSPPRGQGYEQY
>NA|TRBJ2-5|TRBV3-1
ASSQDTGPGTQY
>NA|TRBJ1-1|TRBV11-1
ASSLDTARNTEAF
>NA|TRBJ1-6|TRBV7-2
ASSLAMNSPLH
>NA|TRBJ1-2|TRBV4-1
ASSPNPGQSVLGYGYT
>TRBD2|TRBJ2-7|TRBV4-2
ASSQENGGWYEQY
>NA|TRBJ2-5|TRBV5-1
ASSWTTGGEETQY
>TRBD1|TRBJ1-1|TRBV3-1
ASSHTGVENTEAF
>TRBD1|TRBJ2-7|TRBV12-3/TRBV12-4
ASSPGGEQY
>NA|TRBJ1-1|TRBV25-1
ASSEHRVGDTEAF
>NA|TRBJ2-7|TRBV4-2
ASSQEGPRDEQY
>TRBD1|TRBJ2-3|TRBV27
ASSYDRGQVTDTQY
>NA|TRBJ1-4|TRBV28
ASRGYRNEKLF
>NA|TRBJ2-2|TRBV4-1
ASSQEGALARELF
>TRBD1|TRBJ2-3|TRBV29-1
SVEDGDRGEADTQY
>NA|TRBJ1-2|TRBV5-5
ASSLGQVGGYGYT
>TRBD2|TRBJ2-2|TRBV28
ASSRDRGLAGITGELF